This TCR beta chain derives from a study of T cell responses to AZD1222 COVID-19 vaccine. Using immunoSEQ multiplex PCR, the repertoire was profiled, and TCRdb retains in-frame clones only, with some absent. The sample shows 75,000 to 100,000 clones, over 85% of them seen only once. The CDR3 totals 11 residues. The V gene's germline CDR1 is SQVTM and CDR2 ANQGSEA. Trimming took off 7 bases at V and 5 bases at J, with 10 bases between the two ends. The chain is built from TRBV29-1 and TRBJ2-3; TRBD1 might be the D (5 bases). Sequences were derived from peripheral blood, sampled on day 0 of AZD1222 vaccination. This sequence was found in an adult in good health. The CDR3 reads CSARRGDTQYF. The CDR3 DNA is TGCAGCGCCCGAAGGGGAGATACGCAGTATTTT.